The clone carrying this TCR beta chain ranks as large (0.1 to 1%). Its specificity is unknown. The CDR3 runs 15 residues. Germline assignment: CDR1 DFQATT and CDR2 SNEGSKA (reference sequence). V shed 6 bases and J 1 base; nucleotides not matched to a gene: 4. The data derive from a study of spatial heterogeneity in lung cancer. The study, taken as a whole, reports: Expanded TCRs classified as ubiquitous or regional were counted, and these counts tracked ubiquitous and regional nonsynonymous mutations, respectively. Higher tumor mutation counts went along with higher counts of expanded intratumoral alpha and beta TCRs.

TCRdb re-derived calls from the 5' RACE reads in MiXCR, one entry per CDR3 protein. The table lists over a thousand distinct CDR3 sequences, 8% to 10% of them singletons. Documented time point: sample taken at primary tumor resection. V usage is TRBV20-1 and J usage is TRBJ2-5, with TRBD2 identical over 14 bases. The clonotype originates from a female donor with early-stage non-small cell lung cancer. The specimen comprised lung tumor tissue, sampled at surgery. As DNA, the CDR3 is TGCAGTGCGCGCGGGACTAGCGGGGGCCAAGAGACCCAGTACTTC. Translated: CSARGTSGGQETQYF.